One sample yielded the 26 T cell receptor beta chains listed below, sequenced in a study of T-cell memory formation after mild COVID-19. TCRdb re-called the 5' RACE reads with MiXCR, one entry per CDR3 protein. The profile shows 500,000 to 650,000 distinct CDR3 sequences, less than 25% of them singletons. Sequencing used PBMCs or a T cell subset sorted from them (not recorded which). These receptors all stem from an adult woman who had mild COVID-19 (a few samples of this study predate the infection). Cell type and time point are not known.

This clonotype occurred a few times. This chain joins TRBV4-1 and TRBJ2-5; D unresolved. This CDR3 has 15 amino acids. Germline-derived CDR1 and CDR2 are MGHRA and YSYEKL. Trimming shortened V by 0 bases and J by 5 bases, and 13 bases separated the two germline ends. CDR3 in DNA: TGCGCCAGCAGCCAAGACACTTCAGGCCAGGAGACCCAGTACTTC. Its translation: CASSQDTSGQETQYF.

The CDR3 loop reads CASSQDETGWYEQYF. CDR3 DNA sequence: TGCGCCAGCAGCCAAGATGAGACAGGCTGGTACGAGCAGTACTTC. The V call is TRBV4-1, the J call TRBJ2-7, with a tentative D call TRBD1 (6 bases). V lost 0 bases and J lost 4, with 13 bases in between. Germline CDR1 MGHRA, CDR2 YSYEKL. The CDR3 runs 15 residues.

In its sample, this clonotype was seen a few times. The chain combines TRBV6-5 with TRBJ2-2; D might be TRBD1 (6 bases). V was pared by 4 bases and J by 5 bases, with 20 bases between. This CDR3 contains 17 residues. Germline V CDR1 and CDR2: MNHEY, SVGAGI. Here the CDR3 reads CASSSDRFTFGTGELFF. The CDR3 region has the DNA TGTGCCAGCAGTTCCGACAGGTTCACCTTCGGGACCGGGGAGCTGTTTTTT.

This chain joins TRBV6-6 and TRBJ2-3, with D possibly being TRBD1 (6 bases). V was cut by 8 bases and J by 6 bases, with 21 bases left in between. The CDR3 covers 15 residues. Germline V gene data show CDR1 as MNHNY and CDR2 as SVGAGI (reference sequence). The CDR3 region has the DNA TGTGCCAGCCCACCTACACTGGGGGCGGCGGATACGCAGTATTTT. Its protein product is CASPPTLGAADTQYF.

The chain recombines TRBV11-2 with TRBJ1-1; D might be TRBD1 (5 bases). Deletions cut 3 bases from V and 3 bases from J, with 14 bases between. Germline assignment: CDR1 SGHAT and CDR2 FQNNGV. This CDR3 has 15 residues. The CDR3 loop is CASSFSGTGYTEAFF. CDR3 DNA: TGTGCCAGCAGCTTCTCCGGTACAGGTTACACTGAAGCTTTCTTT.

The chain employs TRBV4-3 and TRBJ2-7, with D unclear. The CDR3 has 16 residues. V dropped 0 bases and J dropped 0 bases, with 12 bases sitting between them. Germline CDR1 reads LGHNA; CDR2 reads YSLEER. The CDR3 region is CASSQDYGVSSYEQYF. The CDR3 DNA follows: TGCGCCAGCAGCCAAGATTATGGCGTGAGCTCCTACGAGCAGTACTTC.

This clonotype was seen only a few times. CDR3 sequence (DNA): TGTGCCAGCAGCACAGCGTACTCTGGGGCCAACGTCCTGACTTTC. Its protein is CASSTAYSGANVLTF. The chain is built from TRBV25-1 and TRBJ2-6; D not resolved. V was clipped by 6 bases and J by 0 bases, with 9 bases between them. The CDR3 covers 15 residues. Germline CDR1 and CDR2: MGHDK and SYGVNS.

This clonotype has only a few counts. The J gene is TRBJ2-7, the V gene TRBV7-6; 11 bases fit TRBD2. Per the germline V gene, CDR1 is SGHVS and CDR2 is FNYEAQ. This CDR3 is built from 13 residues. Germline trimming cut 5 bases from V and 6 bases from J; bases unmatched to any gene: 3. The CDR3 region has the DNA TGTGCCAGCAGCGCAGGGACTAGCGGCGAGCAGTACTTC. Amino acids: CASSAGTSGEQYF.

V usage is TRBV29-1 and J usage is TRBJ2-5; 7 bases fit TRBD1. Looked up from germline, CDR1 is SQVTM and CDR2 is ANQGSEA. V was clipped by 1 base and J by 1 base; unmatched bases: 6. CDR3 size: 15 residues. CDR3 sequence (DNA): TGCAGCGTTGAAGGTCAGGACAGGACCCAAGAGACCCAGTACTTC. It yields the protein CSVEGQDRTQETQYF.

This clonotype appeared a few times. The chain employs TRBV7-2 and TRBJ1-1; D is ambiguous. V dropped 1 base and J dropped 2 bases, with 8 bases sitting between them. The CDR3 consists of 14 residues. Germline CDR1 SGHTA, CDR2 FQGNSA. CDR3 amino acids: CASSLGTYNTEAFF. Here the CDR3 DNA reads TGTGCCAGCAGCTTAGGGACGTATAACACTGAAGCTTTCTTT.

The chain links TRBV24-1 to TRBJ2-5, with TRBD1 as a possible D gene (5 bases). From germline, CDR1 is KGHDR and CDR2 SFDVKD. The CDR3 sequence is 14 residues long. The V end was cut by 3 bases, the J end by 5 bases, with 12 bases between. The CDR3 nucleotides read TGTGCCACCAGTGATCCCCAGGGTGGGGAGACCCAGTACTTC. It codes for CATSDPQGGETQYF.

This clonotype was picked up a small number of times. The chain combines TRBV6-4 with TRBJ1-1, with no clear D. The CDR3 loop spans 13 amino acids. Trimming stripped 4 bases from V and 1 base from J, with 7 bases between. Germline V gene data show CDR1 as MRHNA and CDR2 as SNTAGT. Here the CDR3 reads CASSVTPNTEAFF. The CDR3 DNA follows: TGTGCCAGCAGTGTGACACCGAACACTGAAGCTTTCTTT.

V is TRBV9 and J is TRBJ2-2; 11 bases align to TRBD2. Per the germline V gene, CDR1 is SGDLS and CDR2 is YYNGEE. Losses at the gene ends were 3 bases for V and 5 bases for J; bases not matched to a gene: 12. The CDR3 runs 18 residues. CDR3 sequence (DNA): TGTGCCAGCAGCGCCTCGGGACTAGCGGATAGGCTGACCGGGGAGCTGTTTTTT. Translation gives CASSASGLADRLTGELFF.

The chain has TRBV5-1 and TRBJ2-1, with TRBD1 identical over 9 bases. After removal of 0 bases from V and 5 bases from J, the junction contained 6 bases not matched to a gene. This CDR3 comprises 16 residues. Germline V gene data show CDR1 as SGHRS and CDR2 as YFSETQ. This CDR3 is CASSLAGGQGNNEQFF. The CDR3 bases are TGCGCCAGCAGCTTGGCGGGGGGACAGGGTAACAATGAGCAGTTCTTC.

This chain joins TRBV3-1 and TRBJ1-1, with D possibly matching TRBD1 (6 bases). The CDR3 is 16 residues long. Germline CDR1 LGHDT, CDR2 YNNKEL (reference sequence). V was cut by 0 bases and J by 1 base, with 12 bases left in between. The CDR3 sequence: CASSQDRGHRNTEAFF. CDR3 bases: TGTGCCAGCAGCCAAGATAGGGGACACAGGAACACTGAAGCTTTCTTT.

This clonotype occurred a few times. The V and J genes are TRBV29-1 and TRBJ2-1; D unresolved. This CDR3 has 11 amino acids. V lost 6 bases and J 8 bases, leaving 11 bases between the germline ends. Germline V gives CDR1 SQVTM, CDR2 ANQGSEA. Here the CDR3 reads CSVQPVDEQFF. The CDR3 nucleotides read TGCAGCGTCCAGCCCGTTGATGAGCAGTTCTTC.

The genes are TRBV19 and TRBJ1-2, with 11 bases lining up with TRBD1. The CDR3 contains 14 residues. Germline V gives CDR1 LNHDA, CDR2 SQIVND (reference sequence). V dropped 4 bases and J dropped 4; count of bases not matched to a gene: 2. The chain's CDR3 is CASSTDRGLYGYTF. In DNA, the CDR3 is TGTGCCAGTAGTACGGACAGGGGGCTCTATGGCTACACCTTC. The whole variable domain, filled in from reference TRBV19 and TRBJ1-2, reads DGGITQSPKYLFRKEGQNVTLSCEQNLNHDAMYWYRQDPGQGLRLIYYSQIVNDFQKGDIAEGYSVSREKKESFPLTVTSAQKNPTAFYLCASSTDRGLYGYTFGSGTRLTVV.

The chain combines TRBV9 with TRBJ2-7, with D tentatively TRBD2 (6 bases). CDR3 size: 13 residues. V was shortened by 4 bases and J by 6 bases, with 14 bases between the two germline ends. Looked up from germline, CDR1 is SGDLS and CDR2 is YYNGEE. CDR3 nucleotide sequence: TGTGCCAGCAGCCCGGAGGGCAGTCTCGAGCAGTACTTC. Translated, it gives CASSPEGSLEQYF.

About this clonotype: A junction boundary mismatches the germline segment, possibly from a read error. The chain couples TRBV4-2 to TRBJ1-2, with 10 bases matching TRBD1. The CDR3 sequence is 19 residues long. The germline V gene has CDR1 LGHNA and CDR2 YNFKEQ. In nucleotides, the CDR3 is TGTGCCAGCAGCAAAGAAGGGGGACAGGGGATATTCGGGAACTATGGCTACACCTTC. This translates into CASSKEGGQGIFGNYGYTF.

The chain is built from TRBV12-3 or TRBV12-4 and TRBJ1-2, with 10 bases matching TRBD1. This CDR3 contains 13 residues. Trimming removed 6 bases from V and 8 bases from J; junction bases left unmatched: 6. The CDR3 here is CASRRTGGEGYTF. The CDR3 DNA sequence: TGTGCCAGCAGACGGACAGGGGGGGAAGGCTACACCTTC.

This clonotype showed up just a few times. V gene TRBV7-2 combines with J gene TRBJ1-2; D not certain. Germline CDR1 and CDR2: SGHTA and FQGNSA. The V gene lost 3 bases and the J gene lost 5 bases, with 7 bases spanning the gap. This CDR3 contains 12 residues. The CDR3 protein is CASSFSSYGYTF. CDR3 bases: TGTGCCAGCAGCTTTTCGAGTTATGGCTACACCTTC.

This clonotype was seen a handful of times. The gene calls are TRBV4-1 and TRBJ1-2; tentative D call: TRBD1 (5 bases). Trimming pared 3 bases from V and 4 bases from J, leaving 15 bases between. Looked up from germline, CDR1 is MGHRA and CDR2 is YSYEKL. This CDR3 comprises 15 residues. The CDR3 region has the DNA TGCGCCAGCAGCCAGGGGGTTCGGGTGGGCTATGGCTACACCTTC. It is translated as CASSQGVRVGYGYTF.

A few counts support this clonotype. This CDR3 reads CASSLVVGSSSYNEQFF. CDR3 sequence (DNA): TGTGCCAGCAGCTTAGTGGTGGGGTCGAGCTCCTACAATGAGCAGTTCTTC. V and J are TRBV7-7 and TRBJ2-1; D gene ambiguous. Germline V gene lookup returns CDR1 SSHAT and CDR2 FNYEAQ (reference sequence). Trimming removed 1 base at V and 0 bases at J, with 13 bases between. The CDR3 consists of 17 residues. Filled out from reference TRBV7-7 and TRBJ2-1, the complete variable domain reads GAGVSQSPRYKVTKRGQDVTLRCDPISSHATLYWYQQALGQGPEFLTYFNYEAQPDKSGLPSDRFSAERPEGSISTLTIQRTEQRDSAMYRCASSLVVGSSSYNEQFFGPGTRLTVL.

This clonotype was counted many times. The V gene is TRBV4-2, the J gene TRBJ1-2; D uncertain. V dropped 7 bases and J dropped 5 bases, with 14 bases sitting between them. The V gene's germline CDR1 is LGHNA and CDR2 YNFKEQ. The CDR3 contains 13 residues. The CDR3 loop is CASNPSGGYGYTF. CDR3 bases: TGTGCCAGCAACCCAAGCGGAGGGTATGGCTACACCTTC.

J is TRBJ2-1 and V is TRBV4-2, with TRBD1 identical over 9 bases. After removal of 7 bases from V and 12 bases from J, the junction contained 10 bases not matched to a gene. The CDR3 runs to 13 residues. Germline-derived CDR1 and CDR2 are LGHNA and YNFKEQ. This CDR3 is CASTEEQGARQFF. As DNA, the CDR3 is TGTGCCAGCACCGAGGAACAGGGGGCAAGGCAGTTCTTC.

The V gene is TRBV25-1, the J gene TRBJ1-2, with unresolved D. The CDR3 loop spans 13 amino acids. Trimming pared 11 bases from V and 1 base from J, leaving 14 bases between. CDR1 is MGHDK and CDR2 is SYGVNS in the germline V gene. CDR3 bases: TGTGCCGCCTGGACGGATGATAACTATGGCTACACCTTC. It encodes CAAWTDDNYGYTF.